This T cell receptor (beta chain) stems from a study of response to subunit inactivated influenza vaccine. Study-wide results and caveats: There was a suggestion from the authors that each seasonal influenza vaccination recruits few new T cells.

In its sample, this clonotype was seen a few times. Its antigen is unknown. TCRdb reprocessed the RT-PCR reads via MiXCR and lists one record per CDR3 protein. The sample includes over 150,000 distinct CDR3 sequences, roughly 10% seen only once; the top ten take roughly a third. This CDR3 spans 16 amino acids. J lost 3 bases, V lost 6 bases, and 12 bases had no gene match. Germline CDR1 MNHNS, CDR2 SASEGT. The source of this sequence is a man between 50 and 70 years old who received an inactivated influenza vaccine. The V call is TRBV6-1, the J call TRBJ2-3, with 7 bases aligning to TRBD2. The sequencing used CD8+ T cells sorted from PBMCs, collected around 25 months after vaccination. CDR3 nucleotide sequence: TGTGCCAGCAGCAGGACTAGTGGGAGGAAAACAGATACGCAGTATTTT. It encodes CASSRTSGRKTDTQYF.